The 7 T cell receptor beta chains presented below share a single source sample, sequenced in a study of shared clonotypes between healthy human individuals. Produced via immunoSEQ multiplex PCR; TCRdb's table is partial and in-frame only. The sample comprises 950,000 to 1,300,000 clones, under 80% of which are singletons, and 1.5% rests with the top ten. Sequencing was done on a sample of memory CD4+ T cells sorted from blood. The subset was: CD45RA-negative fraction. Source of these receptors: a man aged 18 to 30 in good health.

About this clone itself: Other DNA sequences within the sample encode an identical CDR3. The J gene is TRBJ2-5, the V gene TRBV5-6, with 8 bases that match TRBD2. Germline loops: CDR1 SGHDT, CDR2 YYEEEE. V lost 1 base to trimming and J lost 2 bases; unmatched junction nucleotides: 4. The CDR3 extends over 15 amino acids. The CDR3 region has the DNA TGTGCCAGCAGCTTGAGCGGGGGTGGTCAAGAGACCCAGTACTTC. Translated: CASSLSGGGQETQYF. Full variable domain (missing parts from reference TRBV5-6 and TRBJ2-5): DAGVTQSPTHLIKTRGQQVTLRCSPKSGHDTVSWYQQALGQGPQFIFQYYEEEERQRGNFPDRFSGHQFPNYSSELNVNALLLGDSALYLCASSLSGGGQETQYFGPGTRLLVL.

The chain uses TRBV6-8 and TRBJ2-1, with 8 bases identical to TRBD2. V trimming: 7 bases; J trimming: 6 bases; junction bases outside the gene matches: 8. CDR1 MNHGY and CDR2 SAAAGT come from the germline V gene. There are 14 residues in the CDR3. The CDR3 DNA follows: TGTGCCAGCACCGGAGCGGGGGTCCCCAATGAGCAGTTCTTC. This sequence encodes CASTGAGVPNEQFF.

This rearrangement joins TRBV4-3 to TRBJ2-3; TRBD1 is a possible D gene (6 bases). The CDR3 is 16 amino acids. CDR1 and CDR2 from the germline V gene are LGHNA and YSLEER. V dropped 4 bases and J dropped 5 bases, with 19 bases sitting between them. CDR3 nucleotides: TGCGCCAGCAGCCTTAGCGCCAGCGGACAGCAAGATACGCAGTATTTT. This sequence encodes CASSLSASGQQDTQYF.

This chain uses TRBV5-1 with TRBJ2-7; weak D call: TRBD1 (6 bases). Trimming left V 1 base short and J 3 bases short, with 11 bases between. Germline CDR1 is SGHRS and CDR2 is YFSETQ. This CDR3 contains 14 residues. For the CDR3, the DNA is TGCGCCAGCAGCTTGCTCACAGGGAACTACGAGCAGTACTTC. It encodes CASSLLTGNYEQYF.

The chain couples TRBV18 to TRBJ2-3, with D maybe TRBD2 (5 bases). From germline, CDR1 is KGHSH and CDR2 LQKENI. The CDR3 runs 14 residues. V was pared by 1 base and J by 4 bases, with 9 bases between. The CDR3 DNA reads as TGTGCCAGCTCACCACTACCCGGGGCAGATACGCAGTATTTT. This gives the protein CASSPLPGADTQYF.

The CDR3 DNA sequence: TGTGCCAGCGTCTGGGCTAGCGGGAGGGTCCAGTACTTC. This codes for CASVWASGRVQYF. This chain uses TRBV7-2 with TRBJ2-5; TRBD2 matches 12 bases. The CDR3 is 13 residues long. With 8 bases clipped from V and 10 bases from J, the junction kept 8 bases outside the gene matches. From germline, CDR1 is SGHTA and CDR2 FQGNSA.

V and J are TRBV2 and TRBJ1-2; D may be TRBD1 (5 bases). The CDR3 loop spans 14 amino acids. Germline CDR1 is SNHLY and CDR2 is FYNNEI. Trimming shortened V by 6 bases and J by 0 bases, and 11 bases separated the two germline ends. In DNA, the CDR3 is TGTGCCAGCAGACCAAGGGGAGCTAACTATGGCTACACCTTC. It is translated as CASRPRGANYGYTF.